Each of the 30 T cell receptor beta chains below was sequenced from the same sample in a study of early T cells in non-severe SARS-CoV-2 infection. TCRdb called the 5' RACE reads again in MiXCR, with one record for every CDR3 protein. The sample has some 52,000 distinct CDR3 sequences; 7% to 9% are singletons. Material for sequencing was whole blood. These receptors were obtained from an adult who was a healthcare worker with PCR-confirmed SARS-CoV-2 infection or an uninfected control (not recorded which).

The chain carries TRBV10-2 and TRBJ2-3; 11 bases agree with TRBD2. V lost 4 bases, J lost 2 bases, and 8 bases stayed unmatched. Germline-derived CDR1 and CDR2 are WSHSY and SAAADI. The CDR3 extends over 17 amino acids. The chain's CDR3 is CASSGIGTSGFTDTQYF. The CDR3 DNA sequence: TGCGCCAGCAGTGGGATCGGGACTAGCGGCTTCACAGATACGCAGTATTTT.

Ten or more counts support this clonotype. CDR3 loop: CASIVAGPLEQYF. DNA for the CDR3: TGTGCCAGCATCGTAGCGGGACCCCTCGAGCAGTACTTC. The rearrangement links TRBV2 to TRBJ2-7; TRBD2 matches at 8 bases. The CDR3 length is 13 residues. Germline V CDR1 and CDR2: SNHLY, FYNNEI. After removal of 7 bases from V and 6 bases from J, the junction contained 8 bases not matched to a gene. Full variable domain (remainder filled in from reference TRBV2 and TRBJ2-7): EPEVTQTPSHQVTQMGQEVILRCVPISNHLYFYWYRQILGQKVEFLVSFYNNEISEKSEIFDDQFSVERPDGSNFTLKIRSTKLEDSAMYFCASIVAGPLEQYFGPGTRLTVT.

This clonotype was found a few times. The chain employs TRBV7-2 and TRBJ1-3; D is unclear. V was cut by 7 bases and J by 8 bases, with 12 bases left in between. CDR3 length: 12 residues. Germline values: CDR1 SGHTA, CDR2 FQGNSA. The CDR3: CASTPGGDTIYF. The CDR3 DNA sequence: TGTGCCAGCACGCCGGGAGGAGACACCATATATTTT.

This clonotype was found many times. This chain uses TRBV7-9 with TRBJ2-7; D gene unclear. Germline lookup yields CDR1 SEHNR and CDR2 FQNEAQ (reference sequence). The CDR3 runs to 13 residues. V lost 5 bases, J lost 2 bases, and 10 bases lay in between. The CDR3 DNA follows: TGTGCCAGCAGCCCCAAGGGCCCCTACGAGCAGTACTTC. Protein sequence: CASSPKGPYEQYF.

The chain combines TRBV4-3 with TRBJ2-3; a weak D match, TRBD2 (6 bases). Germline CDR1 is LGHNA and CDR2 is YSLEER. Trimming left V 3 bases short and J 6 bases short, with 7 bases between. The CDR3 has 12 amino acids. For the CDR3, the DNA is TGCGCCAGCAGCCAGAGCGGGGATACGCAGTATTTT. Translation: CASSQSGDTQYF.

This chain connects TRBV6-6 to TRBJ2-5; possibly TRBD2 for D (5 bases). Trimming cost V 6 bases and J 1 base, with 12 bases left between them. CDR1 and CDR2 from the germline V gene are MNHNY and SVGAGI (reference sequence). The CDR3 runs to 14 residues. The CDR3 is CASRGSLLQETQYF. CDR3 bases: TGTGCCAGCAGAGGGAGTCTACTCCAAGAGACCCAGTACTTC.

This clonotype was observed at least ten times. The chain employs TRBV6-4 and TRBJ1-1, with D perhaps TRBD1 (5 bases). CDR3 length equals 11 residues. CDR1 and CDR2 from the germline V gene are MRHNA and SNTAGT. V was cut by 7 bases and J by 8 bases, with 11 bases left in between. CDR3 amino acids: CASTDGGEAFF. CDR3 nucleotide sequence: TGTGCCAGCACCGACGGGGGGGAAGCTTTCTTT.

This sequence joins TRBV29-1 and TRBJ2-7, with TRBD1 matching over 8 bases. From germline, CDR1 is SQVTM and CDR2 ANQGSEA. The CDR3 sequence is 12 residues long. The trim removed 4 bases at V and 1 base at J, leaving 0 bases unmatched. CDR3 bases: TGCAGCGTTGGGACAGGGTCCTACGAGCAGTACTTC. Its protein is CSVGTGSYEQYF.

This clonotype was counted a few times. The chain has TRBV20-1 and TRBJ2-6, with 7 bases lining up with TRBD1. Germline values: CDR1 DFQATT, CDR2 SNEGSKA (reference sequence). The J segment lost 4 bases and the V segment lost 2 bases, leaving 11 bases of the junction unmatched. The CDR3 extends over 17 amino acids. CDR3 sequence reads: CSARYPDRVSGANVLTF. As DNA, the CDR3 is TGCAGTGCTAGATACCCCGACAGGGTTTCCGGGGCCAACGTCCTGACTTTC.

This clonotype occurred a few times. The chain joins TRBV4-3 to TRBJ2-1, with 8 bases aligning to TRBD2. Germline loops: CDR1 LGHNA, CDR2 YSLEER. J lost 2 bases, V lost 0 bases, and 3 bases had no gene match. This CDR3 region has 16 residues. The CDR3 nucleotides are TGCGCCAGCAGCCAAGAAGCAGCGGGAGCCTACAATGAGCAGTTCTTC. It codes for CASSQEAAGAYNEQFF.

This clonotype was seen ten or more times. The CDR3 is CASNYGAMGTEAFF. The DNA for the CDR3 is TGTGCCAGCAACTACGGGGCCATGGGTACTGAAGCTTTCTTT. The genes are TRBV7-2 and TRBJ1-1, with D possibly matching TRBD1 (5 bases). The CDR3 has 14 residues. Germline CDR1 and CDR2: SGHTA and FQGNSA. Trimming took 7 bases from V and 5 from J, leaving 17 bases between them.

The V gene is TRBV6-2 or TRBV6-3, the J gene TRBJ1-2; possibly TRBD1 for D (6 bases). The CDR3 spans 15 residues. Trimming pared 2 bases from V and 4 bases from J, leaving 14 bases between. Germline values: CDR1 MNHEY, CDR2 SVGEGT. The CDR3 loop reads CASSYGSGAIYGYTF. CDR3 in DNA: TGTGCCAGCAGTTACGGATCGGGGGCCATCTATGGCTACACCTTC.

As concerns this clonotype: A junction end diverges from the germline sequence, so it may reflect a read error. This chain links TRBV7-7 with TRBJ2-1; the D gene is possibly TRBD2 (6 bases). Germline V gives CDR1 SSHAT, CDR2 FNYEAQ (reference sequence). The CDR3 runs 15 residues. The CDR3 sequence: CASSLGGTRYNEQFF. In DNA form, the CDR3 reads TGTGCTAGCAGCTTAGGCGGGACTCGGTACAATGAGCAGTTCTTC. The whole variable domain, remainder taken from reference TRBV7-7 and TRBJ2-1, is GAGVSQSPRYKVTKRGQDVTLRCDPISSHATLYWYQQALGQGPEFLTYFNYEAQPDKSGLPSDRFSAERPEGSISTLTIQRTEQRDSAMYRCASSLGGTRYNEQFFGPGTRLTVL.

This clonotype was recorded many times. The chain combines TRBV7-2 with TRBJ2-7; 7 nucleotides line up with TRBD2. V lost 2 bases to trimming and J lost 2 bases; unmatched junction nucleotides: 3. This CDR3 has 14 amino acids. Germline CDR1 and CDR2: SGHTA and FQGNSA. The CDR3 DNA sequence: TGTGCCAGCAGCTTACCTAGCGGTCCCTACGAGCAGTACTTC. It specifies CASSLPSGPYEQYF.

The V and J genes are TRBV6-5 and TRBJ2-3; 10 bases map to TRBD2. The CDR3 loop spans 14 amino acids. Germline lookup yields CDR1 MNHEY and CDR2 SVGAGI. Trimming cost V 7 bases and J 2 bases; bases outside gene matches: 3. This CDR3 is CASKAGGVTDTQYF. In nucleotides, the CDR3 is TGTGCCAGCAAAGCGGGGGGGGTCACAGATACGCAGTATTTT.

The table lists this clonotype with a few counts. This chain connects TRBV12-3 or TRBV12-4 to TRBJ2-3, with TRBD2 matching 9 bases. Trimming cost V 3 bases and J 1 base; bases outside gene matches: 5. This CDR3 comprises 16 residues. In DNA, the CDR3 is TGTGCCAGCAGTTTCTCTAGCGGGATTCGCACAGATACGCAGTATTTT. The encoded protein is CASSFSSGIRTDTQYF.

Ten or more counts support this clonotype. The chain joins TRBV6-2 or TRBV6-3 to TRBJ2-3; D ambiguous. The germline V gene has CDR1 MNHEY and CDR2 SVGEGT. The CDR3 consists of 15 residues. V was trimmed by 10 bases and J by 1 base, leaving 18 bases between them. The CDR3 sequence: CATTNGPDGTDTQYF. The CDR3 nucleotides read TGTGCCACTACGAACGGTCCGGACGGCACAGATACGCAGTATTTT.

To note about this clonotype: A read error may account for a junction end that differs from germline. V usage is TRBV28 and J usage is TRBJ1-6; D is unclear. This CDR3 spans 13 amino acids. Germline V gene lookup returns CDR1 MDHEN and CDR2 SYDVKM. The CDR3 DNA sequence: TGTGCCAGCAGTTTCTCCGATAATTCACCCCTCCACTTT. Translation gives CASSFSDNSPLHF. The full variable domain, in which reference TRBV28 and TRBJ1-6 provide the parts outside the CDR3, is DVKVTQSSRYLVKRTGEKVFLECVQDMDHENMFWYRQDPGLGLRLIYFSYDVKMKEKGDIPEGYSVSREKKERFSLILESASTNQTSMYLCASSFSDNSPLHFGNGTRLTVT.

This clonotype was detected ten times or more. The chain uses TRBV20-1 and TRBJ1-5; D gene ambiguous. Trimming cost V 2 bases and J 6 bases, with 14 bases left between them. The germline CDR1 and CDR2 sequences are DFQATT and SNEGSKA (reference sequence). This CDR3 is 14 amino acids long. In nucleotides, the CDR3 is TGCAGTGCTAGATACCCCCATACCCGTCAGCCCCAGCATTTT. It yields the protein CSARYPHTRQPQHF.

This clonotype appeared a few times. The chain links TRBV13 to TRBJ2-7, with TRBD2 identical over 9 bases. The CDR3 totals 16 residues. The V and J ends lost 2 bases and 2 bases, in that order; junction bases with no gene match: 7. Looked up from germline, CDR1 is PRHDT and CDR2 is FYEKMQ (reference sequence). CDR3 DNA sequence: TGTGCCAGCAGCTTATATCAAGCGGGAGGCGCCTACGAGCAGTACTTC. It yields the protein CASSLYQAGGAYEQYF.

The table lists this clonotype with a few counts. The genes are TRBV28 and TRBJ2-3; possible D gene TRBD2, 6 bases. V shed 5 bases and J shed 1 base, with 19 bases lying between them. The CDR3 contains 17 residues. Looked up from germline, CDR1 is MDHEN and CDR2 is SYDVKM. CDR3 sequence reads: CASSPLGGRRGTDTQYF. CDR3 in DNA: TGTGCCAGCAGTCCCTTGGGGGGTCGGCGGGGCACAGATACGCAGTATTTT.

DNA of the CDR3: TGTGCCAGCAGTCTGGGATCCTTCTACGAGCAGTACTTC. Encoded protein: CASSLGSFYEQYF. V and J are TRBV27 and TRBJ2-7, with D unclear. Germline V CDR1 and CDR2: MNHEY, SMNVEV (reference sequence). The CDR3 sequence is 13 residues long. V was pared by 5 bases and J by 3 bases, with 11 bases between.

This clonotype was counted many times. The CDR3 reads CASSVIAGPSYEQYF. DNA for the CDR3: TGTGCCAGCAGTGTGATTGCAGGGCCCTCCTACGAGCAGTACTTC. This chain links TRBV6-1 with TRBJ2-7; D perhaps matches TRBD1 (5 bases). The V and J ends lost 4 bases and 0 bases respectively, with 13 bases between them. Germline-derived CDR1 and CDR2 are MNHNS and SASEGT. This CDR3 has 15 residues.

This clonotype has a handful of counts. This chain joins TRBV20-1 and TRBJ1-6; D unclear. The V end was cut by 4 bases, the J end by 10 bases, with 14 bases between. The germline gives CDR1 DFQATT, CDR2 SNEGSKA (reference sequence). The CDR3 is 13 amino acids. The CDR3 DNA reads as TGCAGTGCTAATACTGATCTCCGATCACCCCTCCACTTT. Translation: CSANTDLRSPLHF.

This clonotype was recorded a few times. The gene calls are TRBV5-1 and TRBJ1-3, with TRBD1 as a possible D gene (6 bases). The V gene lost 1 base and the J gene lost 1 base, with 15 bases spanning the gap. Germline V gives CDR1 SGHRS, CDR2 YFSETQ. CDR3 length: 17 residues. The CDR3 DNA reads TGCGCCAGCAGCTTGTTGACAGGTCAAAGTTCTGGAAACACCATATATTTT. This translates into CASSLLTGQSSGNTIYF.

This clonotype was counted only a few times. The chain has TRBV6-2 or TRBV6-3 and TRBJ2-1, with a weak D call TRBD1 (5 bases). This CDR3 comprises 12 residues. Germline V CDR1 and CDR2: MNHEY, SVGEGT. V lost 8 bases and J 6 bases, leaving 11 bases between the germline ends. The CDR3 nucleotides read TGTGCCAGCCTAGACAGCCTCAATGAGCAGTTCTTC. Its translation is CASLDSLNEQFF.

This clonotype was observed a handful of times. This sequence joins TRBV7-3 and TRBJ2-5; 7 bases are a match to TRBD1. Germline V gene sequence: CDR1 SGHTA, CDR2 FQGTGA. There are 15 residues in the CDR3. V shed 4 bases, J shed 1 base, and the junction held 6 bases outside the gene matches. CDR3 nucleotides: TGTGCCAGCAGCTCAAGGGGACAGATCCAAGAGACCCAGTACTTC. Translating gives CASSSRGQIQETQYF.

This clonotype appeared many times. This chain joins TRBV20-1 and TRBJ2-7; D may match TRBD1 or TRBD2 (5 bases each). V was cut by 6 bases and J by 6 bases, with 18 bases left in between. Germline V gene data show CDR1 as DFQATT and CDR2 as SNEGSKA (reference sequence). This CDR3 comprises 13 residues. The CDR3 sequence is CSALDGTRGEQYF. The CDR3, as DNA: TGCAGTGCGCTGGACGGTACTAGGGGCGAGCAGTACTTC.

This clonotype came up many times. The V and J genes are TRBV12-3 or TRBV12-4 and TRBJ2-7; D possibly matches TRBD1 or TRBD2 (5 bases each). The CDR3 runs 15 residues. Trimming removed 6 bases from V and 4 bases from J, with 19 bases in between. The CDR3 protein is CASRSTGRVDYEQYF. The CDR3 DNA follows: TGTGCCAGCAGATCCACGGGACGCGTAGATTACGAGCAGTACTTC.

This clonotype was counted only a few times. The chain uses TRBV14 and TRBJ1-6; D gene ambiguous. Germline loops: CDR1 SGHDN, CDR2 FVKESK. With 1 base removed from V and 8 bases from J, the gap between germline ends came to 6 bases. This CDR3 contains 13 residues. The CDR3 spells CASSQVRDSPLHF. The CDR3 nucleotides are TGTGCCAGCAGCCAAGTCCGGGATTCACCCCTCCACTTT. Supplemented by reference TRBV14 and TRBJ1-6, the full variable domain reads EAGVTQFPSHSVIEKGQTVTLRCDPISGHDNLYWYRRVMGKEIKFLLHFVKESKQDESGMPNNRFLAERTGGTYSTLKVQPAELEDSGVYFCASSQVRDSPLHFGNGTRLTVT.